This T cell receptor beta chain is drawn from a study of blood T cells in healthy people across ages. Study-wide points: Researchers said unsorted PBMCs prevented a conclusive naive versus antigen-experienced comparison. Versus aged donors, long-lived donors had higher diversity and more naive CD4+ cells. Observed TCR beta diversity per million T cells went down as age went up. This fall followed a roughly linear course with age.

PBMCs were isolated at a quantity of at least 6 million per sample. A J-beta primer mix and a sample-barcoded 5' primer were used in a second PCR of about 6 to 12 cycles. One entry per CDR3 protein, called by TCRdb with MiXCR from the 5' RACE reads. The sample holds some 320,000 distinct CDR3 sequences, roughly 26% seen once. This clonotype was detected only a few times. Antigen: not known. This CDR3 is built from 15 residues. V was shortened by 3 bases and J by 4 bases, with 12 bases between the two germline ends. Sequenced sample: blood. The receptor was isolated from a woman in her sixties or seventies in good health. The rearrangement joins TRBV12-3 or TRBV12-4 to TRBJ2-2; maybe TRBD2 (6 bases). CDR3 nucleotides: TGTGCCAGCAGTTTTATCGGGAGTTTCACCGGGGAGCTGTTTTTT. Translated: CASSFIGSFTGELFF.